Each of the 29 T cell receptor beta chains below was sequenced from the same sample in a study of blood T cell repertoires in COVID-19. TCRdb's copy holds only in-frame clones and misses some; the assay was immunoSEQ multiplex PCR. The sample carries roughly 320,000 clones, roughly 90% recorded once. Sequenced: PBMCs or T cells enriched from blood (not recorded which). These receptors came from a young woman who had been exposed to COVID-19.

This rearrangement joins TRBV6-5 to TRBJ1-6; D is ambiguous. V shed 10 bases and J shed 8 bases, with 15 bases lying between them. This CDR3 is 13 amino acids long. Germline V CDR1 and CDR2: MNHEY, SVGAGI. The CDR3, as DNA: TGTGCCACCCTTTACTCGAGGGATTCACCCCTCCACTTT. It specifies CATLYSRDSPLHF.

A single count supports this clone. The rearrangement uses TRBV19 and TRBJ1-6; no definite D call. The CDR3 covers 14 residues. V lost 8 bases to trimming and J lost 5 bases, with 13 bases between them. Germline V lookup: CDR1 LNHDA, CDR2 SQIVND (reference sequence). CDR3 nucleotides: TGTGCCAGTCAAGACCCCGGGAATAATTCACCCCTCCACTTT. Translating it yields CASQDPGNNSPLHF.

The rearrangement links TRBV11-2 to TRBJ2-5; TRBD2 might be the D (6 bases). This CDR3 is built from 15 residues. The ends were cut back, 5 bases at V and 2 bases at J, with 15 bases in the middle. Germline lookup yields CDR1 SGHAT and CDR2 FQNNGV. The CDR3 sequence: CASSRGGMVQETQYF. In DNA, the CDR3 is TGTGCCAGCAGCCGTGGGGGGATGGTTCAAGAGACCCAGTACTTC.

The chain recombines TRBV5-1 with TRBJ1-2; the D gene is possibly TRBD1 (5 bases). Deletions cut 2 bases from V and 8 bases from J, with 16 bases between. CDR3 length: 14 amino acids. Germline-derived CDR1 and CDR2 are SGHRS and YFSETQ. DNA of the CDR3: TGCGCCAGCAGCTTAGGGACGGACTATTCGGGCTACACCTTC. As protein: CASSLGTDYSGYTF. The variable domain in full, with the rest retrieved from reference TRBV5-1 and TRBJ1-2, is KAGVTQTPRYLIKTRGQQVTLSCSPISGHRSVSWYQQTPGQGLQFLFEYFSETQRNKGNFPGRFSGRQFSNSRSEMNVSTLELGDSALYLCASSLGTDYSGYTFGSGTRLTVV.

V is TRBV12-2 and J is TRBJ1-1; the table names TRBD1, a call not compared with the DNA. TRBV12-2 is described as a pseudogene. The CDR3 covers 14 residues. The CDR3 DNA sequence: TGTGCAAGTCGCCCACCCCTCAGGAACACTGAAGCTTTCTTT. Amino acids: CASRPPLRNTEAFF.

The chain joins TRBV24-1 to TRBJ1-2; D perhaps matches TRBD1 (6 bases). CDR3 length: 14 residues. The germline V gene has CDR1 KGHDR and CDR2 SFDVKD. V lost 4 bases and J lost 8, with 16 bases in between. CDR3: CATSDPDRLGGYTF. CDR3 nucleotide sequence: TGTGCCACCAGTGACCCTGACAGGCTCGGGGGCTACACCTTC.

V usage is TRBV30 and J usage is TRBJ1-3, with TRBD1 as a possible D gene (6 bases). Deletions cut 3 bases from V and 1 base from J, with 10 bases between. This CDR3 is 14 amino acids long. Germline V gene data show CDR1 as GTSNPN and CDR2 as SVGIG (reference sequence). DNA for the CDR3: TGTGCCTGGAGCCAGGGGAATTCTGGAAACACCATATATTTT. Amino acid sequence: CAWSQGNSGNTIYF. Full variable domain (missing parts from reference TRBV30 and TRBJ1-3): SQTIHQWPATLVQPVGSPLSLECTVEGTSNPNLYWYRQAAGRGLQLLFYSVGIGQISSEVPQNLSASRPQDRQFILSSKKLLLSDSGFYLCAWSQGNSGNTIYFGEGSWLTVV.

The chain uses TRBV11-1 and TRBJ1-5; D might be TRBD1 (5 bases). This CDR3 has 16 residues. V was pared by 5 bases and J by 0 bases, with 14 bases between. CDR1 and CDR2 (germline): SGHAT, FQDESV (reference sequence). Written as DNA, the CDR3 is TGTGCCAGCAGCCTGAACGACAGTTATAGCAATCAGCCCCAGCATTTT. Translated, it gives CASSLNDSYSNQPQHF.

This clone was counted a single time. The chain joins TRBV2 to TRBJ2-3; 9 nucleotides match TRBD2. V shed 7 bases, J shed 3 bases, and the junction held 8 bases outside the gene matches. Germline V gene lookup returns CDR1 SNHLY and CDR2 FYNNEI. The CDR3 is 15 amino acids. The CDR3 is CASTEREVITDTQYF. The CDR3 coding sequence is TGTGCCAGCACCGAGCGGGAGGTGATAACAGATACGCAGTATTTT.

The chain joins TRBV29-1 to TRBJ1-4; the match to TRBD1 covers 8 bases. The CDR3 length is 13 residues. Germline CDR1 SQVTM, CDR2 ANQGSEA. J was trimmed by 4 bases and V by 6 bases; bases with no gene match: 4. Written as DNA, the CDR3 is TGCAGCGTCCGGACAGGGTTTAATGAAAAACTGTTTTTT. This codes for CSVRTGFNEKLFF.

CDR3 bases: TGTGCCAGCTCGCCTGGGACTAGCCCGGAGTACGAGCAGTACTTC. As protein: CASSPGTSPEYEQYF. The J gene is TRBJ2-7, the V gene TRBV18; 9 bases fit TRBD2. CDR3 length equals 15 residues. Germline loops: CDR1 KGHSH, CDR2 LQKENI. The ends lost 6 bases at V and 4 bases at J; junction bases unmatched: 10. The full variable domain, completed using reference TRBV18 and TRBJ2-7, is NAGVMQNPRHLVRRRGQEARLRCSPMKGHSHVYWYRQLPEEGLKFMVYLQKENIIDESGMPKERFSAEFPKEGPSILRIQQVVRGDSAAYFCASSPGTSPEYEQYFGPGTRLTVT.

The gene calls are TRBV12-3 or TRBV12-4 and TRBJ2-4, with a weak D call TRBD1 (6 bases). Trimming removed 7 bases from V and 8 bases from J, with 15 bases in between. This CDR3 is 13 amino acids long. DNA for the CDR3: TGTGCCAGCATGACAGGCCCCGGGGACATTCAGTACTTC. Translated, it gives CASMTGPGDIQYF.

V is TRBV15 and J is TRBJ2-7, with 7 bases matching TRBD1. Germline V gene data show CDR1 as LNHNV and CDR2 as YYDKDF (reference sequence). V lost 0 bases and J lost 3; bases outside the gene matches: 5. The CDR3 is made up of 15 amino acids. The CDR3 bases are TGTGCCACCAGCAGAGATTGGGCAGGGGGCTACGAGCAGTACTTC. Its translation is CATSRDWAGGYEQYF.

CDR3 in amino acids: CASSPQRYNEQFF. The CDR3, as DNA: TGTGCCAGCAGCCCCCAGAGGTACAATGAGCAGTTCTTC. The chain carries TRBV7-3 and TRBJ2-1, with no clear D. The V and J ends lost 5 bases and 4 bases respectively, with 9 bases between them. This CDR3 comprises 13 residues. CDR1 is SGHTA and CDR2 is FQGTGA in the germline V gene.

This clone is a singleton in its sample. The chain links TRBV4-3 to TRBJ1-1, with 7 bases fitting TRBD1. The junction had 12 bases not matched to a gene; V was cut back by 4 bases and J by 1 base. Germline V gives CDR1 LGHNA, CDR2 YSLEER. This CDR3 comprises 17 residues. CDR3: CASSRYLLRDRNTEAFF. CDR3 DNA: TGCGCCAGCAGCCGCTACCTACTCCGGGACAGGAACACTGAAGCTTTCTTT.

The CDR3 here is CASSLSVGMTGGSNTEAFF. DNA of the CDR3: TGTGCCAGCAGTTTATCGGTAGGGATGACAGGGGGAAGCAACACTGAAGCTTTCTTT. The chain combines TRBV27 with TRBJ1-1; 9 positions match TRBD1. With 0 bases clipped from V and 2 bases from J, the junction kept 13 bases outside the gene matches. The germline CDR1 and CDR2 sequences are MNHEY and SMNVEV (reference sequence). The CDR3 sequence is 19 residues long.

V usage is TRBV11-2 and J usage is TRBJ1-1; 10 bases align to TRBD1. CDR1 and CDR2 (germline): SGHAT, FQNNGV. CDR3 length equals 17 residues. Trimming removed 5 bases from V and 1 base from J; junction bases left unmatched: 10. CDR3 in amino acids: CASSPRTGQGSNTEAFF. For the CDR3, the DNA is TGTGCCAGCAGCCCCCGGACGGGACAGGGGTCGAACACTGAAGCTTTCTTT.

The V call is TRBV13, the J call TRBJ2-3, with D unresolved. The CDR3 is made up of 14 amino acids. Germline CDR1 is PRHDT and CDR2 is FYEKMQ (reference sequence). The ends were cut back, 7 bases at V and 0 bases at J, with 11 bases in the middle. CDR3 loop: CASKVASSTDTQYF. As DNA, the CDR3 is TGTGCCAGCAAAGTGGCTTCTAGCACAGATACGCAGTATTTT.

The rearrangement uses TRBV5-1 and TRBJ1-2; 8 bases line up with TRBD1. CDR3 size: 14 residues. Per germline, CDR1 SGHRS and CDR2 YFSETQ. V lost 0 bases to trimming and J lost 3 bases; unmatched junction nucleotides: 1. The CDR3: CASSLGGQDYGYTF. The CDR3 DNA reads TGCGCCAGCAGCTTGGGGGGACAGGACTATGGCTACACCTTC.

This clone was found many times. The V gene is TRBV25-1, the J gene TRBJ1-1; D is uncertain. The ends were cut back, 1 base at V and 4 bases at J, with 10 bases in the middle. CDR3 length equals 14 residues. CDR1 and CDR2 from the germline V gene are MGHDK and SYGVNS. CDR3 amino acids: CASSELGRSTEAFF. The CDR3 DNA is TGTGCCAGCAGTGAATTGGGCAGGTCCACTGAAGCTTTCTTT.

This chain joins TRBV6-1 and TRBJ2-7; 7 bases are shared with TRBD2. With V trimmed by 2 bases and J by 6 bases, 4 bases remained unmatched. The CDR3 spans 13 residues. The germline V gene has CDR1 MNHNS and CDR2 SASEGT. The CDR3 region has the DNA TGTGCCAGCAGTGAACTCTGGGGGGGCGAGCAGTACTTC. Its protein product is CASSELWGGEQYF.

The chain recombines TRBV4-1 with TRBJ1-1; 10 nucleotides match TRBD1. Germline V CDR1 and CDR2: MGHRA, YSYEKL. V shed 2 bases and J 6 bases; nucleotides not matched to a gene: 9. The length of the CDR3 is 16 residues. The DNA for the CDR3 is TGCGCCAGCAGCCAACTTAGACAGGGGGCGAAGGCTGAAGCTTTCTTT. It codes for CASSQLRQGAKAEAFF.

The chain combines TRBV9 with TRBJ2-5; tentative D call: TRBD2 (6 bases). With 3 bases removed from V and 1 base from J, the gap between germline ends came to 13 bases. Germline values: CDR1 SGDLS, CDR2 YYNGEE. This CDR3 contains 15 residues. The chain's CDR3 is CASSASGFRQETQYF. The CDR3 DNA sequence: TGTGCCAGCAGCGCAAGCGGGTTTCGCCAAGAGACCCAGTACTTC.

This clone was seen only a few times. The chain links TRBV11-2 to TRBJ1-6; 7 nucleotides line up with TRBD1. J gave up 6 bases and V 4 bases, and 6 bases lay outside the gene matches. Germline CDR1 reads SGHAT; CDR2 reads FQNNGV. The CDR3 totals 15 residues. CDR3 protein: CASSYGTAFNSPLHF. In nucleotides, the CDR3 is TGTGCCAGCAGCTACGGGACAGCGTTTAATTCACCCCTCCACTTT.

This clone has only a few counts. The CDR3 DNA is TGTGCCAGCAGCAAGACAGGGACGGTGAACACTGAAGCTTTCTTT. It yields the protein CASSKTGTVNTEAFF. The genes are TRBV11-3 and TRBJ1-1, with TRBD1 matching over 7 bases. Unmatched junction bases numbered 6, after V lost 5 bases and J lost 0 bases. The germline V gene encodes CDR1 SGHNT and CDR2 YENEEA. This CDR3 has 15 amino acids.

The J gene is TRBJ1-5, the V gene TRBV5-6; D may be TRBD1 (5 bases). Germline-derived CDR1 and CDR2 are SGHDT and YYEEEE. The V and J ends lost 1 base and 7 bases respectively, with 12 bases between them. This CDR3 region has 14 residues. The CDR3: CASSLWAGQQPQHF. DNA for the CDR3: TGTGCCAGCAGCTTGTGGGCAGGGCAACAGCCCCAGCATTTT.

V and J are TRBV7-9 and TRBJ2-7; TRBD1 agrees at 10 bases. The CDR3 spans 15 residues. Germline lookup yields CDR1 SEHNR and CDR2 FQNEAQ (reference sequence). J lost 4 bases, V lost 4 bases, and 7 bases had no gene match. Here the CDR3 reads CASSSADRGLYEQYF. CDR3 sequence (DNA): TGTGCCAGCAGCTCCGCTGACAGGGGGCTATACGAGCAGTACTTC.

The chain couples TRBV2 to TRBJ1-6; D gene uncertain. The CDR3 covers 15 residues. Per the germline V gene, CDR1 is SNHLY and CDR2 is FYNNEI. V dropped 3 bases and J dropped 10 bases, with 16 bases sitting between them. CDR3 protein: CASSDPPGYGSPLHF. The CDR3 bases are TGTGCCAGCAGTGATCCCCCCGGGTATGGGTCACCCCTCCACTTT.

The chain links TRBV21-1 to TRBJ1-4; TRBD1 is taken as the D call from the table, unchecked against the DNA. TRBV21-1 is noted as a pseudogene. The CDR3 spans 14 residues. The CDR3 region has the DNA TGTGCCAGCAGCGAGACAGGGCAGAATGAAAAACTGTTTTTT. This translates into CASSETGQNEKLFF.